The present TCR beta chain was sequenced within a study of Graves' ophthalmopathy and Graves' hyperthyroidism. The authors amplified TCR beta CDR3 regions from RNA transcripts. Investigators did first-round RT-PCR with HTBI primers, then second-round multiplex PCR. TCRdb reprocessed the multiplex PCR reads with MiXCR, giving one entry per CDR3 protein. The repertoire holds over a million distinct CDR3 sequences, with approximately 35% as singletons. This clonotype was observed a handful of times. The germline V gene encodes CDR1 SNHLY and CDR2 FYNNEI. This CDR3 has 12 amino acids. V gave up 7 bases and J gave up 8 bases, with 13 bases separating them.

The rearrangement joins TRBV2 to TRBJ2-3; D gene uncertain. The receptor was derived from an adult man with Graves' hyperthyroidism. Sequencing was carried out using peripheral blood or thyroid tissue (not recorded which). The CDR3 loop reads CASKVGSGTQYF. As DNA, the CDR3 is TGTGCCAGCAAGGTTGGATCTGGTACGCAGTATTTT.